Listed here are 2 T cell receptor beta chains from one sample, sequenced in a study of monozygotic twins with inflammatory bowel disease. TCRdb re-called the 5' RACE reads and gives one entry per CDR3 protein, without DNA. The listing records some 100,000 distinct CDR3 sequences. The sequenced sample consisted of blood. The receptor source for this set is a human donor with ulcerative colitis or Crohn's disease, or a healthy co-twin of an affected twin (not recorded which).

V gene TRBV28 combines with J gene TRBJ1-6; TCRdb's assignment of TRBD1 cannot be checked, as there is no DNA. From germline, CDR1 is MDHEN and CDR2 SYDVKM. The CDR3 contains 14 residues. The CDR3 sequence: CASSTDRGGSPLHF.

The chain links TRBV12-5 to TRBJ1-6; TCRdb picks TRBD1, but there is no DNA to check that call. Germline CDR1 is LGHNT and CDR2 is FRNRAP. This CDR3 contains 15 residues. The CDR3: CASAPVGSYNSPLHF.